The 3 T cell receptor beta chains given below trace back to one sample, sequenced in a study of blood T cell repertoires in COVID-19. Sequencing used immunoSEQ multiplex PCR; TCRdb keeps in-frame clones, though not all of them. Of tens of thousands of clones listed, 80% to 90% are singletons. The sample comprised peripheral blood. Every receptor here comes from a man in his sixties with acute or convalescent COVID-19.

The J gene is TRBJ1-2, the V gene TRBV6-1; D uncertain. CDR3 length: 14 amino acids. From germline, CDR1 is MNHNS and CDR2 SASEGT. The ends were cut back, 2 bases at V and 2 bases at J, with 9 bases in the middle. DNA for the CDR3: TGTGCCAGCAGTGAAAGAGGCCGCAACTATGGCTACACCTTC. This codes for CASSERGRNYGYTF.

This chain uses TRBV19 with TRBJ1-1, with 10 bases lining up with TRBD1. CDR3 length equals 15 residues. Germline lookup yields CDR1 LNHDA and CDR2 SQIVND (reference sequence). V shed 9 bases and J 10 bases; nucleotides not matched to a gene: 17. CDR3: CASKTLTGGGGRAFF. In DNA, the CDR3 is TGTGCCAGCAAAACCCTGACAGGGGGCGGAGGTAGAGCTTTCTTT.

This sequence joins TRBV7-2 and TRBJ2-7; D uncertain. This CDR3 has 14 residues. Trimming took off 5 bases at V and 5 bases at J, with 16 bases between the two ends. The germline V gene has CDR1 SGHTA and CDR2 FQGNSA. CDR3 in amino acids: CASSTYRHMDEQYF. The DNA of the CDR3 is TGTGCCAGCAGCACATACAGACATATGGACGAGCAGTACTTC.